The 26 T cell receptor beta chains below come from one sample, sequenced in a study of shared clonotypes between healthy human individuals (dated by TCRdb to 2018 to 2020). Library prep was done by the immunoSEQ multiplex PCR assay. As stored in TCRdb, this immuneACCESS dataset retains in-frame rearrangements with V and J assigned. A fraction of the clones does not appear; measured against another copy, unresolved V genes explain less than half of the discrepancy, and the remainder lacks a known reason. The sample contains some 1.5 million clones, over 95% of them found a single time. Roughly 1.2% of the sample rests with the top ten. Sequenced input: naive CD4+ T cells sorted from blood. The sample's cell subset or site label, in plain terms: CD45RA+ positively selected. Receptors were obtained from a man aged 25 to 40 in good health.

As to this clone: A junction end diverges from the germline sequence, so it may reflect a read error. V gene TRBV6-1 combines with J gene TRBJ2-7, with TRBD1 matching 9 bases. Germline lookup yields CDR1 MNHNS and CDR2 SASEGT. The CDR3 consists of 14 residues. The CDR3 loop reads CASREGQGYGEQYF. CDR3 DNA sequence: TGTGCCAGCAGAGAAGGACAGGGGTATGGAGAGCAGTACTTC.

In its sample, this clone was seen once. V is TRBV5-1 and J is TRBJ2-3; D unclear. The V end was cut by 1 base, the J end by 1 base, with 7 bases between. The CDR3 has 14 amino acids. Germline loops: CDR1 SGHRS, CDR2 YFSETQ. The CDR3 region has the DNA TGCGCCAGCAGCTTGAACGCTCGCACAGATACGCAGTATTTT. Translated, it gives CASSLNARTDTQYF.

The chain links TRBV5-1 to TRBJ2-2; 7 bases line up with TRBD1. The CDR3 is 14 residues long. In germline, CDR1 is SGHRS, CDR2 YFSETQ. Losses at the gene ends were 6 bases for V and 1 base for J; bases not matched to a gene: 3. CDR3 DNA: TGCGCCAGCACGGGACAGAGGAACACCGGGGAGCTGTTTTTT. Translating gives CASTGQRNTGELFF.

This clone appeared once. CDR3 nucleotide sequence: TGCGCCAGCAGCTTGGAAGGCGGACAGTACGTTAATGAAGCTTTCTTT. Amino acids: CASSLEGGQYVNEAFF. The chain recombines TRBV5-1 with TRBJ1-1; TRBD1 is a possible D gene (6 bases). The germline V and J ends were trimmed by 0 bases and 7 bases, with 19 bases remaining between them. The CDR3 is 16 amino acids. The V gene's germline CDR1 is SGHRS and CDR2 YFSETQ.

This sequence joins TRBV9 and TRBJ2-7; D remains unclear. Per the germline V gene, CDR1 is SGDLS and CDR2 is YYNGEE. V was pared by 0 bases and J by 2 bases, with 9 bases between. The CDR3 has 14 residues. The CDR3 sequence: CASSVGPSAYEQYF. In DNA, the CDR3 is TGTGCCAGCAGCGTAGGGCCGAGCGCCTACGAGCAGTACTTC.

This chain uses TRBV28 with TRBJ2-5; 9 positions match TRBD1. V trimming: 4 bases; J trimming: 0 bases; junction bases outside the gene matches: 6. The CDR3 covers 16 residues. Per the germline V gene, CDR1 is MDHEN and CDR2 is SYDVKM. The CDR3 loop reads CASSSTGGSHQETQYF. CDR3 coding DNA: TGTGCCAGCAGTTCGACAGGGGGAAGTCACCAAGAGACCCAGTACTTC.

This sequence joins TRBV4-3 and TRBJ2-1, with 7 positions matching TRBD1. Germline assignment: CDR1 LGHNA and CDR2 YSLEER. This CDR3 has 17 amino acids. With V trimmed by 0 bases and J by 3 bases, 8 bases remained unmatched. The CDR3 spells CASSQEWGQPIYNEQFF. The CDR3 DNA sequence: TGCGCCAGCAGCCAAGAGTGGGGACAGCCTATCTACAATGAGCAGTTCTTC.

This sequence joins TRBV7-8 and TRBJ2-1, with 7 bases identical to TRBD1. In germline, CDR1 is SGHVS, CDR2 FQNEAQ. J gave up 7 bases and V 4 bases, and 10 bases lay outside the gene matches. This CDR3 is built from 15 residues. Here the CDR3 reads CASSSRGLQWNEQFF. CDR3 coding DNA: TGTGCCAGCAGCTCGAGGGGGCTTCAGTGGAATGAGCAGTTCTTC.

In this sample, this clone turned up once. The chain recombines TRBV9 with TRBJ2-7; 7 nucleotides line up with TRBD2. Trimming took 0 bases from V and 6 from J; bases not matched to a gene: 9. CDR3 length equals 15 residues. CDR1 SGDLS and CDR2 YYNGEE come from the germline V gene. CDR3 bases: TGTGCCAGCAGCGTAGACTCGCGGGAGTATGCCGAGCAGTACTTC. This gives the protein CASSVDSREYAEQYF. The entire variable domain, with the rest obtained from reference TRBV9 and TRBJ2-7, is as follows: DSGVTQTPKHLITATGQRVTLRCSPRSGDLSVYWYQQSLDQGLQFLIQYYNGEERAKGNILERFSAQQFPDLHSELNLSSLELGDSALYFCASSVDSREYAEQYFGPGTRLTVT.

Written as DNA, the CDR3 is TGTGCCAGCAGTGAAGAGGCTCTAGCGGGGAGTGAGTTCTTC. Its protein product is CASSEEALAGSEFF. The chain joins TRBV2 to TRBJ2-1, with 9 bases lining up with TRBD2. In germline, CDR1 is SNHLY, CDR2 FYNNEI. V was pared by 1 base and J by 14 bases, with 9 bases of the junction left unmatched. The CDR3 contains 14 residues.

The J gene is TRBJ2-1, the V gene TRBV14; no clear D gene. V lost 0 bases and J 15 bases, leaving 15 bases between the germline ends. This CDR3 comprises 13 residues. The V gene's germline CDR1 is SGHDN and CDR2 FVKESK. CDR3 sequence reads: CASSQDLERRRFF. As DNA, the CDR3 is TGTGCCAGCAGCCAAGATCTTGAGCGTCGTAGGTTCTTC.

This chain joins TRBV4-1 and TRBJ2-3; D gene unclear. Per the germline V gene, CDR1 is MGHRA and CDR2 is YSYEKL. The CDR3 has 17 amino acids. Trimming took 1 base from V and 0 from J, leaving 14 bases between them. The CDR3 region has the DNA TGCGCCAGCAGCCAAGTCGCGGTCGGCAGTAGCACAGATACGCAGTATTTT. This translates into CASSQVAVGSSTDTQYF.

Of note for this clone: This CDR3 is also generated by other DNA sequences in the sample. The rearrangement links TRBV5-6 to TRBJ2-1; a possible D gene is TRBD1 (6 bases). The germline V gene encodes CDR1 SGHDT and CDR2 YYEEEE. The CDR3 covers 11 residues. V shed 3 bases and J shed 8 bases, with 6 bases lying between them. CDR3 in DNA: TGTGCCAGCAGCTCAGGGGATGAGCAGTTCTTC. Amino acids: CASSSGDEQFF.

V is TRBV2 and J is TRBJ2-5, with 14 positions matching TRBD2. This CDR3 is 16 amino acids long. Germline trimming cut 7 bases from V and 1 base from J; bases unmatched to any gene: 5. Per the germline V gene, CDR1 is SNHLY and CDR2 is FYNNEI. The DNA of the CDR3 is TGTGCCAGCAACCTCGGACTAGCGGGGGGCCAAGAGACCCAGTACTTC. Protein sequence: CASNLGLAGGQETQYF.

This chain uses TRBV13 with TRBJ2-7, with TRBD2 matching over 11 bases. Germline CDR1 reads PRHDT; CDR2 reads FYEKMQ (reference sequence). The V segment lost 5 bases and the J segment 1 base; nucleotides outside the gene matches: 1. The CDR3 extends over 14 amino acids. The CDR3 spells CASSRLAGSYEQYF. The CDR3 coding sequence is TGTGCCAGCAGCCGACTAGCGGGATCCTACGAGCAGTACTTC.

The chain is built from TRBV5-1 and TRBJ2-7; D perhaps matches TRBD2 (5 bases). CDR3 length equals 15 residues. Trimming pared 0 bases from V and 2 bases from J, leaving 12 bases between. Germline lookup yields CDR1 SGHRS and CDR2 YFSETQ. CDR3 coding DNA: TGCGCCAGCAGCTTGGGGGTAGCGAGAACCTACGAGCAGTACTTC. Protein sequence: CASSLGVARTYEQYF.

The V gene is TRBV6-6, the J gene TRBJ2-1; 12 nucleotides line up with TRBD2. The CDR3 length is 14 residues. The germline V gene encodes CDR1 MNHNY and CDR2 SVGAGI (reference sequence). V was clipped by 2 bases and J by 9 bases; unmatched bases: 2. The CDR3 loop is CASSYGGLAGEQFF. The CDR3, as DNA: TGTGCCAGCAGTTACGGGGGACTAGCGGGTGAGCAGTTCTTC.

The chain carries TRBV5-1 and TRBJ2-1, with TRBD2 matching 11 bases. Unmatched junction bases numbered 5, after V lost 4 bases and J lost 5 bases. This CDR3 comprises 15 residues. Germline CDR1 SGHRS, CDR2 YFSETQ. The CDR3 here is CASSPGLAENNEQFF. The CDR3 DNA reads as TGCGCCAGCAGCCCGGGACTAGCGGAGAACAATGAGCAGTTCTTC.

To note about this clone: Other DNA sequences of this sample code for an identical CDR3. The J gene is TRBJ1-5, the V gene TRBV6-1; possibly TRBD1 for D (6 bases). With 0 bases removed from V and 4 bases from J, the gap between germline ends came to 10 bases. The CDR3 has 15 amino acids. The germline gives CDR1 MNHNS, CDR2 SASEGT. The DNA for the CDR3 is TGTGCCAGCAGTGAAGCGGGAGGGGGGAATCAGCCCCAGCATTTT. As protein: CASSEAGGGNQPQHF.

V gene TRBV19 combines with J gene TRBJ1-4; weak D call: TRBD1 (5 bases). Trimming stripped 0 bases from V and 5 bases from J, with 10 bases between. Germline V CDR1 and CDR2: LNHDA, SQIVND (reference sequence). This CDR3 spans 15 amino acids. CDR3 sequence: CASSIDGGHNEKLFF. In nucleotides, the CDR3 is TGTGCCAGTAGTATAGACGGGGGTCACAATGAAAAACTGTTTTTT.

This chain's CDR3 is CASTTLPRDTLTNYGYTF. DNA for the CDR3: TGTGCCAGCACTACACTTCCTAGGGACACGCTGACTAACTATGGCTACACCTTC. The J gene is TRBJ1-2, the V gene TRBV25-1; D might be TRBD1 (6 bases). The V end was cut by 7 bases, the J end by 0 bases, with 24 bases between. The CDR3 runs 18 residues. CDR1 and CDR2 (germline): MGHDK, SYGVNS.

The chain has TRBV6-1 and TRBJ1-1; no definite D call. CDR1 and CDR2 (germline): MNHNS, SASEGT. This CDR3 spans 14 amino acids. V was clipped by 1 base and J by 2 bases, with 8 bases between them. CDR3 bases: TGTGCCAGCAGTGAAGGGTACGGTAACACTGAAGCTTTCTTT. This encodes CASSEGYGNTEAFF.

The chain has TRBV11-3 and TRBJ2-7; TRBD1 matches 8 bases. Germline trimming cut 3 bases from V and 5 bases from J; bases unmatched to any gene: 6. This CDR3 has 14 amino acids. CDR1 is SGHNT and CDR2 is YENEEA in the germline V gene. The DNA for the CDR3 is TGTGCCAGCAGCTTGCAGGGGGCGTCCCACGAGCAGTACTTC. Its protein product is CASSLQGASHEQYF.

The chain employs TRBV5-1 and TRBJ2-3; no clear D. The length of the CDR3 is 15 residues. The ends were cut back, 0 bases at V and 2 bases at J, with 10 bases in the middle. In germline, CDR1 is SGHRS, CDR2 YFSETQ. CDR3 DNA: TGCGCCAGCAGCTTGGCCAGAGCCTACACAGATACGCAGTATTTT. Its translation: CASSLARAYTDTQYF.

This clone occurred once. The gene calls are TRBV19 and TRBJ2-1; 13 bases match TRBD2. Germline values: CDR1 LNHDA, CDR2 SQIVND (reference sequence). The V segment lost 1 base and the J segment 0 bases; nucleotides outside the gene matches: 6. The CDR3 contains 19 residues. CDR3 amino acids: CASSIGLLAGGPSYNEQFF. CDR3 DNA sequence: TGTGCCAGTAGTATAGGGTTACTAGCGGGAGGGCCCTCCTACAATGAGCAGTTCTTC.

V and J are TRBV27 and TRBJ2-3, with D possibly called TRBD1 or TRBD2 (6 bases each). This CDR3 is 14 amino acids long. V was clipped by 6 bases and J by 2 bases, with 12 bases between them. Germline V lookup: CDR1 MNHEY, CDR2 SMNVEV (reference sequence). The CDR3 DNA sequence: TGTGCCAGCAGCTTAGGGGGGAACACAGATACGCAGTATTTT. It is translated as CASSLGGNTDTQYF.